This T cell receptor (beta chain) was observed in a study of T cells in tuberculosis. Study-wide findings and caveats: Cases with active tuberculosis were adults, while controls were adolescents.

As regards this clone: Its target is unknown.

Germline V CDR1 and CDR2: LGHNA, YSLEER. Trimming at V came to 4 bases and at J to 0 bases, leaving 7 bases not matched to a gene. The CDR3 totals 17 residues. TCRdb's copy holds only in-frame clones and misses some; the assay was immunoSEQ multiplex PCR. The sample consists of about 43,000 clones, roughly 94% of them appearing once. The sequence was obtained from a donor between 10 and 35 years old with latent tuberculosis or without tuberculosis infection. Some clones in this sample may be carry-over from other donors' samples. J is TRBJ2-2 and V is TRBV4-3; TRBD2 aligns across 8 bases. Sequencing was done on a sample of PBMCs. This CDR3 reads CASSPRTSGANTGELFF. CDR3 DNA sequence: TGCGCCAGCAGCCCCCGAACTAGCGGCGCGAACACCGGGGAGCTGTTTTTT.